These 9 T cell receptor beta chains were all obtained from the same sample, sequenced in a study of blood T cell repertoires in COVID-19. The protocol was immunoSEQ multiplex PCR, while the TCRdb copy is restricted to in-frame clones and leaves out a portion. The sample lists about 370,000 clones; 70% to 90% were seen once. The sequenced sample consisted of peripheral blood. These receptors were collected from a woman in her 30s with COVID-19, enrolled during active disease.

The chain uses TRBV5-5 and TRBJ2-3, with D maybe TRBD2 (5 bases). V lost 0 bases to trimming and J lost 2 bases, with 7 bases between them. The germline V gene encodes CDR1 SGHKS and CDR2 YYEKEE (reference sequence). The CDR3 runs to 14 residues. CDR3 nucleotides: TGTGCCAGCAGCTTGGCTAGCCCCACAGATACGCAGTATTTT. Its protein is CASSLASPTDTQYF. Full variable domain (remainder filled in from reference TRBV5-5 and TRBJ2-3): DAGVTQSPTHLIKTRGQQVTLRCSPISGHKSVSWYQQVLGQGPQFIFQYYEKEERGRGNFPDRFSARQFPNYSSELNVNALLLGDSALYLCASSLASPTDTQYFGPGTRLTVL.

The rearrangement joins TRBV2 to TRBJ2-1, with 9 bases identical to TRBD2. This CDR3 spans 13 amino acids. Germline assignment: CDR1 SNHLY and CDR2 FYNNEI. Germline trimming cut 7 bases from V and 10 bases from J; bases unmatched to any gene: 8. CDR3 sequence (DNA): TGTGCCAGCAACGTAGCGGGAGTAGCGGAGCAGTTCTTC. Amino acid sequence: CASNVAGVAEQFF.

CDR3 nucleotide sequence: TGCGCCAGCATCAGAGGACAGGGTTACAATGAGCAGTTCTTC. It encodes CASIRGQGYNEQFF. The V gene is TRBV10-2, the J gene TRBJ2-1; 8 bases are a match to TRBD1. In germline, CDR1 is WSHSY, CDR2 SAAADI. CDR3 size: 14 residues. The junction had 6 bases not matched to a gene; V was cut back by 7 bases and J by 4 bases.

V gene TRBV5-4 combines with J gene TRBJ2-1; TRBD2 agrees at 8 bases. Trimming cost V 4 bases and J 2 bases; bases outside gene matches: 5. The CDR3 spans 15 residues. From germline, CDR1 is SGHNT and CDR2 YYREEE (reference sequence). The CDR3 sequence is CASSISGVPYNEQFF. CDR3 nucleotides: TGTGCCAGCAGCATTAGCGGGGTTCCCTACAATGAGCAGTTCTTC. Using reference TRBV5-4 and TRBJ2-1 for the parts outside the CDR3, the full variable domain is ETGVTQSPTHLIKTRGQQVTLRCSSQSGHNTVSWYQQALGQGPQFIFQYYREEENGRGNFPPRFSGLQFPNYSSELNVNALELDDSALYLCASSISGVPYNEQFFGPGTRLTVL.

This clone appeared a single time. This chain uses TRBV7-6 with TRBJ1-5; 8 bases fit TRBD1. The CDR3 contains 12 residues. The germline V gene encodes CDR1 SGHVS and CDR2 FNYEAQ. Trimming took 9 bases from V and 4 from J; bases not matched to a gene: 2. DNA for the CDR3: TGTGCCAGTCGGACAGGGAATCAGCCCCAGCATTTT. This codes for CASRTGNQPQHF.

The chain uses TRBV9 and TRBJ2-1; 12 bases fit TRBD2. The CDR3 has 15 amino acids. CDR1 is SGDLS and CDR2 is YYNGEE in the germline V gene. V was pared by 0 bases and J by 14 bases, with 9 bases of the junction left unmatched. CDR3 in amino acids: CASSVEALAGGREFF. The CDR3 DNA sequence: TGTGCCAGCAGCGTAGAAGCCCTAGCGGGAGGGAGGGAGTTCTTC.

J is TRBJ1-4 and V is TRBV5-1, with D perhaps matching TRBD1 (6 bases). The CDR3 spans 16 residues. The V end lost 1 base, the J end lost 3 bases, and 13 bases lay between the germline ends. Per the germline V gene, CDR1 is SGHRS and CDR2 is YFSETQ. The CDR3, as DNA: TGCGCCAGCAGCTTGCCCTCGGGACAACCTAATGAAAAACTGTTTTTT. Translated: CASSLPSGQPNEKLFF.

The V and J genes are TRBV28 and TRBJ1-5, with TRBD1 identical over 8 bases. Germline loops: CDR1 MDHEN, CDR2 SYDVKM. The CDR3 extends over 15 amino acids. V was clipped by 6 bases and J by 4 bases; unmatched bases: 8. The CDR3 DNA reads TGTGCCAGCAGGTACCGGGACAGGTCTAATCAGCCCCAGCATTTT. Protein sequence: CASRYRDRSNQPQHF.

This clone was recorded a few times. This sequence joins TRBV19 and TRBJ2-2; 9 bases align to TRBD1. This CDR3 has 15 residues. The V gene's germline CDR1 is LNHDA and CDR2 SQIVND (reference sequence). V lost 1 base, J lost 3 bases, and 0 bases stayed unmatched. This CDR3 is CASSIGDRDTGELFF. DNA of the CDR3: TGTGCCAGTAGTATAGGGGACAGGGACACCGGGGAGCTGTTTTTT. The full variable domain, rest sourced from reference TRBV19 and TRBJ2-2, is DGGITQSPKYLFRKEGQNVTLSCEQNLNHDAMYWYRQDPGQGLRLIYYSQIVNDFQKGDIAEGYSVSREKKESFPLTVTSAQKNPTAFYLCASSIGDRDTGELFFGEGSRLTVL.